This T cell receptor (beta chain) emerged from a study of T cell responses to AZD1222 COVID-19 vaccine. Whole-study findings and limits: Spike-specific TCR breadth and depth went up after people got two AZD1222 doses.

Method: immunoSEQ multiplex PCR; TCRdb's copy keeps in-frame clones and lacks some. The table has about 150,000 clones, about nine tenths seen once. To note about this clone: Its specificity is not known.

The V segment lost 4 bases and the J segment 7 bases; nucleotides outside the gene matches: 13. CDR1 SGDLS and CDR2 YYNGEE come from the germline V gene. The CDR3 is 15 residues long. This TCR was sampled from an adult who received the AZD1222 COVID-19 vaccine. The starting material was peripheral blood, obtained 28 days after the second AZD1222 dose. The chain employs TRBV9 and TRBJ1-2, with 7 bases lining up with TRBD1. CDR3: CASSPMEQGVGGYTF. CDR3 DNA sequence: TGTGCCAGCAGCCCCATGGAGCAGGGGGTAGGTGGCTACACCTTC.